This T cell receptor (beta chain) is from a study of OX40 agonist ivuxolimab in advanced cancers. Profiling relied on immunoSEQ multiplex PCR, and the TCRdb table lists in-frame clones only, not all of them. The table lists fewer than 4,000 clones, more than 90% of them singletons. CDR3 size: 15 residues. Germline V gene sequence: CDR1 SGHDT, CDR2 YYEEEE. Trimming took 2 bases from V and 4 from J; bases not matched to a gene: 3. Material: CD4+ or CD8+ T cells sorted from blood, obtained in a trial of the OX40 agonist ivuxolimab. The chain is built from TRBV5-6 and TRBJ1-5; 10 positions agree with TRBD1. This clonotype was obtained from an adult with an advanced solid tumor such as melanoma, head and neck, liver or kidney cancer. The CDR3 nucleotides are TGTGCCAGCAGCTTATGGACAGGGGGGAATCAGCCCCAGCATTTT. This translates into CASSLWTGGNQPQHF.